This TCR beta chain derives from a study of OX40 agonist ivuxolimab in advanced cancers. For the wider study: Ivuxolimab, which targeted the costimulatory receptor OX40 (CD134), was an agonistic, fully human IgG2 monoclonal antibody. Intravenous ivuxolimab was administered to patients every 2 weeks at six dose levels: 0.01, 0.1, 0.3, 1.5, 3 and 10 mg/kg. Of the approximately 50 patients in dose escalation, some 20 had hepatocellular carcinoma, some 15 had melanoma, 9 had renal cell carcinoma and 9 had head and neck cancer. In the dose-escalation cohort, 82.7% of patients were male, and the mean age was approximately 60 years, with a range of about 20 to 90. Prior anti-PD-1, anti-PD-L1 or anti-CTLA-4 therapy was permitted, and checkpoint inhibitors had been received by roughly 42% of dose-escalation patients. Partial responses were achieved by three dose-escalation patients, of whom one had hepatocellular carcinoma and two had cutaneous melanoma. Peripheral TCRbeta sequencing aimed to test whether ivuxolimab altered TCR sequence diversity and caused clonal T-cell expansion. The monotherapy dose-escalation portion (N of about 49 patients) of the phase I ivuxolimab trial is reported in the paper. Beyond this particular receptor, the publication reports: Low levels of normalized T-cell clonal expansion were also seen in some patients who did not respond. The antigen specificity of the clonally expanded peripheral T cells was not determined. Partial responders in the 0.1-3.0 mg/kg groups had among the lowest normalized peripheral clonal expansion, especially among CD8+ T cells. After ivuxolimab, expanded clones were on average more numerous among CD8+ T cells than among CD4+ T cells. At doses of 0.1 to 3.0 mg/kg, clonal expansion of both CD4+ and CD8+ T cells in blood was seen between baseline and week 6.

Patients with a history of autoimmune disease or receiving systemic immunosuppression were excluded from the trial. Peripheral blood for TCR sequencing was collected from all dose cohorts at baseline, on cycle 4 day 1, and on cycle 7 day 1. The samples were taken from a phase I, first-in-human, multicenter, open-label dose-escalation trial of ivuxolimab. The trial enrolled adults with locally advanced or metastatic head and neck squamous cell, hepatocellular, melanoma or renal cell carcinoma. CD4+ and CD8+ T cells were sorted separately from peripheral blood before TCR sequencing. Genomic DNA was isolated from the sorted cells so that the TCRbeta CDR3 region could be sequenced. TCRbeta CDR3 regions were sequenced using the immunoSEQ Assay. Held by TCRdb, this immuneACCESS table contains in-frame sequences only and omits some clones. Under half of the omission traces to an unresolved V gene where checked; the cause of the rest is unknown. This sample gives some 61,000 clones in total; almost 90% of them show up just once. The ten biggest clones cover approximately 4.6% of the sample.

About this clone itself: The antigen it recognizes is unknown. Base qualities are not recorded, but no much larger clone differs from it by a single base.

V lost 2 bases and J lost 13 bases; the stretch between them is 11 bases long. From the cysteine through the phenylalanine, the CDR3 covers 11 amino acids. The DNA shown is the 33-base CDR3, in frame from base 1. CDR1 MNHEY and CDR2 SVGAGI were looked up in the germline V gene. The specimen was CD4+ or CD8+ T cells sorted from blood, collected in a trial of the OX40 agonist ivuxolimab. This TCR was sampled from an adult with an advanced solid tumor such as melanoma, head and neck, liver or kidney cancer. The V and J genes are TRBV6-5 and TRBJ1-2, and TRBD1 may be the D gene, going by 6 matching bases. The CDR3 here reads CASSYPGQSTF. The bases read TGTGCCAGCAGTTACCCCGGACAGTCCACCTTC.